A selection of T cell receptor beta chains follows, all from one sample in a study of PD-1 and CTLA-4 blockade in melanoma. Sequencing was performed with immunoSEQ multiplex PCR; in TCRdb, only in-frame clones are kept and a portion is missing. This table has around 29,000 clones, about 88% appearing once. The sequencing used CD8+ T cells from peripheral blood, collected before anti-PD-1 treatment. The source of these receptors is a human donor with melanoma. Each CDR3 is given with its conserved first and last residue. D genes are given only for firm matches. The size of a clone is reported for some rows only, either as once, few or many, or as a class for expanded clones.

j_gene,abundance,d_gene,v_gene,CDR3aa,CDR3nt
TRBJ2-2,.,.,TRBV11-3,CASSLLTGELFF,TGTGCCAGCAGCTTACTCACCGGGGAGCTGTTTTTT
TRBJ1-1,once,TRBD1,TRBV9,CASSGTGSGTEAFF,TGTGCCAGCAGCGGGACAGGGTCGGGCACTGAAGCTTTCTTT
TRBJ2-3,.,.,TRBV7-9,CASSQPLGGGTDTQYF,TGTGCCAGCAGCCAGCCCCTGGGGGGAGGCACAGATACGCAGTATTTT
TRBJ1-2,few,.,TRBV7-9,CASSAGTAVDGYTF,TGTGCCAGCAGCGCTGGGACCGCCGTTGATGGCTACACCTTC
TRBJ2-7,.,.,TRBV18,CASSPQARGDEQYF,TGTGCCAGCTCACCACAAGCCAGGGGGGACGAGCAGTACTTC
TRBJ2-1,.,.,TRBV11-2,CASSLSSRVSYNEQFF,TGTGCCAGCAGCTTATCGTCCAGGGTCTCCTACAATGAGCAGTTCTTC
TRBJ2-5,once,TRBD1,TRBV13,CASSLEAQGALETQYF,TGTGCCAGCAGCTTAGAGGCGCAGGGGGCTCTTGAGACCCAGTACTTC
TRBJ2-7,.,TRBD2,TRBV19,CASSIDLRAGTYEQYF,TGTGCCAGTAGTATAGATCTAAGAGCGGGAACCTACGAGCAGTACTTC
TRBJ1-2,medium-sized,.,TRBV29-1,CSVHREFSDGYTF,TGCAGCGTTCACAGGGAGTTTTCGGATGGCTACACCTTC
TRBJ1-5,.,.,TRBV27,CASSLGGYQPQHF,TGTGCCAGCAGTTTAGGAGGGTATCAGCCCCAGCATTTT
TRBJ1-5,.,TRBD1,TRBV7-9,CASSLAGTGYRNQPQHF,TGTGCCAGCAGCTTGGCTGGGACAGGGTACCGGAATCAGCCCCAGCATTTT
TRBJ2-2,.,.,TRBV6-6,CASIPGEGVNTGELFF,TGTGCCAGCATCCCGGGTGAGGGGGTGAACACCGGGGAGCTGTTTTTT
TRBJ2-7,.,TRBD2,TRBV30,CAWTGWASGGPSYEQYF,TGTGCCTGGACCGGGTGGGCTAGCGGGGGGCCCTCCTACGAGCAGTACTTC
TRBJ1-5,few,TRBD1,TRBV10-2,CATWTGGYQPQHF,TGCGCCACTTGGACAGGGGGATATCAGCCCCAGCATTTT
TRBJ1-6,few,.,TRBV6-1,CASSEWGGDGPPLHF,TGTGCCAGCAGTGAATGGGGGGGGGACGGACCACCCCTCCACTTT
TRBJ1-6,.,.,TRBV30,CAWSVPGQSPGYSPLHF,TGTGCCTGGAGTGTACCAGGACAGTCCCCGGGATATTCACCCCTCCACTTT
TRBJ2-2,.,.,TRBV7-3,CASSLTSGILNTGELFF,TGTGCCAGCAGCTTAACGTCGGGGATCCTGAACACCGGGGAGCTGTTTTTT
TRBJ2-5,.,.,TRBV19,CASSTSWGVQETQYF,TGTGCCAGTAGTACCTCCTGGGGGGTTCAAGAGACCCAGTACTTC
TRBJ2-5,.,.,TRBV28,CASSTLGKTQETQYF,TGTGCCAGCAGCACACTTGGCAAAACCCAAGAGACCCAGTACTTC
TRBJ2-2,once,TRBD2,TRBV30,CAWSVRLAGFTGELFF,TGTGCCTGGAGTGTAAGGCTAGCGGGGTTCACCGGGGAGCTGTTTTTT
TRBJ2-1,once,.,TRBV28,CASSLLFSGEQFF,TGTGCCAGCAGTTTATTGTTTAGCGGAGAGCAGTTCTTC
TRBJ1-4,.,.,TRBV7-9,CASSFRVEEKLFF,TGTGCCAGCAGCTTCAGGGTGGAGGAAAAACTGTTTTTT